Listed below are T cell receptor beta chains from one sample, sequenced in a study of spatial heterogeneity in lung cancer. TCRdb analysed the 5' RACE reads with MiXCR anew, one entry per CDR3 protein. The sample lists some 120,000 distinct CDR3 sequences, more than 10% seen once, with approximately 17% in the top ten. This specimen consisted of PBMCs, obtained at follow-up. These receptors originate from a male donor with early-stage non-small cell lung cancer. Each CDR3 is given with its conserved first and last residue. A D gene is named only where the DNA matches it firmly. Size values are once, few and many counts, or a class for expanded clones, and some rows have none.

D: NA
J: TRBJ2-7
size: many
V: TRBV29-1
CDR3: CSVQAPSAYEQYF
DNA: TGCAGCGTTCAGGCTCCGTCAGCCTACGAGCAGTACTTC

D: TRBD1
J: TRBJ2-3
size: few
V: TRBV20-1
CDR3: CSARGTGGTDTQYF
DNA: TGCAGTGCTAGAGGGACAGGGGGCACAGATACGCAGTATTTT

D: NA
J: TRBJ2-7
size: few
V: TRBV29-1
CDR3: CSVVLAYEQYF
DNA: TGCAGCGTTGTATTAGCGTACGAGCAGTACTTC

D: NA
J: TRBJ2-7
size: few
V: TRBV5-1
CDR3: CASSSSVGERYF
DNA: TGCGCCAGCAGCTCGTCCGTAGGAGAGCGGTACTTC

D: NA
J: TRBJ1-5
size: NA
V: TRBV11-2
CDR3: CASSLGGRQPQHF
DNA: TGTGCCAGCAGCTTAGGGGGTAGGCAGCCCCAGCATTTT

D: NA
J: TRBJ1-5
size: NA
V: TRBV20-1
CDR3: CSARDTTSGPQHF
DNA: TGCAGTGCTAGAGATACTACGAGTGGGCCCCAGCATTTT

D: NA
J: TRBJ2-2
size: many
V: TRBV6-5
CDR3: CASSYSHDTGELFF
DNA: TGTGCCAGCAGTTACTCCCACGACACCGGGGAGCTGTTTTTT

D: TRBD1
J: TRBJ1-2
size: few
V: TRBV7-2
CDR3: CASSPRVRGPHGYTF
DNA: TGTGCCAGCAGCCCCAGAGTTAGGGGGCCTCATGGCTACACCTTC

D: NA
J: TRBJ2-4
size: few
V: TRBV6-2/TRBV6-3
CDR3: CASSPSELAKNIQYF
DNA: TGTGCCAGCAGCCCCTCAGAGCTAGCCAAAAACATTCAGTACTTC

D: NA
J: TRBJ2-2
size: few
V: TRBV7-2
CDR3: CASSLQVSNTGELFF
DNA: TGTGCCAGCAGCTTACAGGTCTCGAACACCGGGGAGCTGTTTTTT

D: NA
J: TRBJ1-6
size: many
V: TRBV28
CDR3: CASLGRGYSPLHF
DNA: TGTGCCAGCCTGGGACGGGGATATTCACCCCTCCACTTT

D: TRBD2
J: TRBJ2-5
size: few
V: TRBV11-3
CDR3: CASSLGLAGGPSLETQYF
DNA: TGTGCCAGCAGCTTAGGACTAGCGGGGGGCCCGTCGTTGGAGACCCAGTACTTC

D: TRBD2
J: TRBJ2-1
size: few
V: TRBV20-1
CDR3: CSASAGLSWNEQFF
DNA: TGCAGTGCTAGTGCGGGACTATCGTGGAATGAGCAGTTCTTC

D: TRBD1
J: TRBJ1-1
size: few
V: TRBV4-3
CDR3: CASSRDRENTEAFF
DNA: TGCGCCAGCAGCCGAGACAGGGAGAACACTGAAGCTTTCTTT

D: NA
J: TRBJ1-1
size: many
V: TRBV6-6
CDR3: CASSKPGSMNTEAFF
DNA: TGTGCCAGCAGTAAGCCGGGGAGCATGAACACTGAAGCTTTCTTT

D: TRBD2
J: TRBJ2-3
size: NA
V: TRBV18
CDR3: CASSPLRTSGGRRDTQYF
DNA: TGTGCCAGCTCACCATTACGGACTAGCGGGGGGCGTAGAGATACGCAGTATTTT

D: NA
J: TRBJ1-1
size: NA
V: TRBV9
CDR3: CASSVQGKGTEAFF
DNA: TGTGCCAGCAGCGTACAGGGGAAAGGCACTGAAGCTTTCTTT

D: NA
J: TRBJ2-1
size: few
V: TRBV11-2
CDR3: CASSLQEQFF
DNA: TGTGCCAGCAGCTTACAGGAGCAGTTCTTC

D: NA
J: TRBJ1-5
size: many
V: TRBV7-2
CDR3: CASSFGDSNQPQHF
DNA: TGTGCCAGCAGCTTTGGCGATAGCAATCAGCCCCAGCATTTT

D: NA
J: TRBJ1-1
size: few
V: TRBV6-5
CDR3: CASFQSGLNTEAFF
DNA: TGTGCCAGTTTCCAATCGGGGTTGAACACTGAAGCTTTCTTT

D: NA
J: TRBJ1-6
size: many
V: TRBV21-1
CDR3: CARDWSSSYNSPLHF
DNA: TGTGCCAGAGACTGGTCTAGCTCCTATAATTCACCCCTCCACTTT

D: TRBD2
J: TRBJ2-2
size: medium-sized
V: TRBV5-4
CDR3: CASTLRGTSGTRTGELFF
DNA: TGTGCCAGCACCCTCCGGGGAACTAGCGGAACCCGCACCGGGGAGCTGTTTTTT

D: TRBD2
J: TRBJ2-1
size: NA
V: TRBV27
CDR3: CASSLSGLAGGFRQFF
DNA: TGTGCCAGCAGTTTATCGGGACTAGCGGGGGGCTTTCGGCAGTTCTTC

D: NA
J: TRBJ1-1
size: few
V: TRBV6-2/TRBV6-3
CDR3: CASRLTRIMNTEAFF
DNA: TGTGCCAGCAGATTGACAAGAATAATGAACACTGAAGCTTTCTTT

D: TRBD1
J: TRBJ2-3
size: NA
V: TRBV7-3
CDR3: CASSLAGGTTGTQYF
DNA: TGTGCTAGCAGCTTAGCAGGGGGAACGACCGGTACGCAGTATTTT

D: TRBD2
J: TRBJ2-3
size: few
V: TRBV5-1
CDR3: CASSLSGGAADTQYF
DNA: TGCGCCAGCAGCCTTAGCGGGGGGGCCGCAGATACGCAGTATTTT

D: TRBD1
J: TRBJ2-1
size: NA
V: TRBV4-1
CDR3: CASSMTGASSYNEQFF
DNA: TGCGCCAGCAGCATGACAGGGGCCAGCTCCTACAATGAGCAGTTCTTC

D: NA
J: TRBJ2-7
size: few
V: TRBV12-3/TRBV12-4
CDR3: CASSLRGGLSRYF
DNA: TGTGCCAGCAGTTTGAGGGGGGGCCTTTCGAGGTACTTC

D: TRBD1
J: TRBJ2-7
size: NA
V: TRBV6-5
CDR3: CASSYWTGDYEQYF
DNA: TGTGCCAGCAGTTACTGGACAGGGGATTACGAGCAGTACTTC

D: NA
J: TRBJ2-3
size: few
V: TRBV20-1
CDR3: CSARDRGQITDTQYF
DNA: TGCAGTGCTAGAGATCGCGGACAGATCACAGATACGCAGTATTTT

D: NA
J: TRBJ2-7
size: few
V: TRBV28
CDR3: CASSLSTYEQYF
DNA: TGTGCCAGCAGTCTATCAACATACGAGCAGTACTTC

D: TRBD1
J: TRBJ1-2
size: few
V: TRBV24-1
CDR3: CATRDRADGYTF
DNA: TGTGCCACCAGGGACAGGGCCGATGGCTACACCTTC

D: TRBD2
J: TRBJ2-1
size: NA
V: TRBV20-1
CDR3: CSVPGPTSGGANEQFF
DNA: TGCAGTGTTCCGGGCCCAACTAGCGGGGGGGCGAATGAGCAGTTCTTC

D: TRBD1
J: TRBJ2-7
size: many
V: TRBV2
CDR3: CATWGTGTSSYEQYF
DNA: TGTGCCACCTGGGGGACAGGGACCAGCTCCTACGAGCAGTACTTC

D: TRBD1
J: TRBJ2-7
size: many
V: TRBV28
CDR3: CASRPTRTGGAYEQYF
DNA: TGTGCCAGCAGGCCTACCCGGACAGGGGGAGCCTACGAGCAGTACTTC